The clone carrying this T cell receptor beta chain has more than one count but fewer than ten. The source of the sample is a study of shared clonotypes between healthy human individuals. V lost 0 bases to trimming and J lost 0 bases, with 7 bases between them. CDR3 size: 15 residues. The germline CDR1 and CDR2 sequences are SGHRS and YFSETQ. Measured with immunoSEQ multiplex PCR; TCRdb has only the in-frame clones, and not every one. The data hold about 490,000 clones, with roughly 80% observed a single time. This clonotype originated in a woman aged 40 to 49 in good health. Some clones in this sample may be carry-over from other donors' samples. The chain combines TRBV5-1 with TRBJ1-3; D not certain. Source material: PBMCs. CDR3 amino acids: CASSLVRGSGNTIYF. CDR3 nucleotide sequence: TGCGCCAGCAGCTTGGTACGCGGCTCTGGAAACACCATATATTTT.